What follows are 27 T cell receptor beta chains derived from one specimen sequenced in a study of cytotoxic CD8 clonotypes in ibrutinib-treated CLL. Method: immunoSEQ multiplex PCR; TCRdb's copy keeps in-frame clones and lacks some. Of nearly 15,000 clones in the sample, over 60% were seen once. Here the sequenced sample was PBMCs, taken before ibrutinib treatment. Receptors originate from a human donor with chronic lymphocytic leukemia.

The CDR3 reads CASSYSLGRSYGYTF. CDR3 nucleotide sequence: TGTGCCAGCAGTTACTCATTGGGACGGTCCTATGGCTACACCTTC. This chain joins TRBV6-5 and TRBJ1-2; perhaps TRBD1 as D (5 bases). Germline CDR1 and CDR2: MNHEY and SVGAGI. Trimming took off 0 bases at V and 4 bases at J, with 12 bases between the two ends. The CDR3 is made up of 15 amino acids.

This chain connects TRBV27 to TRBJ1-6; weak D call: TRBD1 (5 bases). V shed 7 bases and J shed 11 bases, with 21 bases lying between them. Germline V gene data show CDR1 as MNHEY and CDR2 as SMNVEV (reference sequence). This CDR3 contains 15 residues. The CDR3 DNA reads as TGTGCCAGCACCCTTTATTACCGACAGTCTACACCCCTCCACTTT. It is translated as CASTLYYRQSTPLHF.

The table lists this clone with a few counts. The gene calls are TRBV5-1 and TRBJ1-2; possibly TRBD1 for D (5 bases). This CDR3 has 13 amino acids. V was clipped by 4 bases and J by 5 bases, with 12 bases between them. The germline CDR1 and CDR2 sequences are SGHRS and YFSETQ. The CDR3 DNA sequence: TGCGCCAGCAGCGTAGTACAGGATTATGGCTACACCTTC. It translates to CASSVVQDYGYTF.

The chain uses TRBV6-1 and TRBJ1-2; D remains ambiguous. With 2 bases removed from V and 7 bases from J, the gap between germline ends came to 11 bases. The germline CDR1 and CDR2 sequences are MNHNS and SASEGT. The CDR3 covers 13 residues. CDR3 DNA: TGTGCCAGCAGTGAATTTTGGGAGGCTGGCTACACCTTC. It translates to CASSEFWEAGYTF.

The genes are TRBV10-3 and TRBJ2-1; 7 positions agree with TRBD1. Germline values: CDR1 ENHRY, CDR2 SYGVKD. The CDR3 length is 14 residues. After removal of 6 bases from V and 3 bases from J, the junction contained 5 bases not matched to a gene. For the CDR3, the DNA is TGTGCCATCAGGACAGGGTACCACTACAATGAGCAGTTCTTC. Amino acids: CAIRTGYHYNEQFF.

The V and J genes are TRBV2 and TRBJ2-1, with 7 bases fitting TRBD2. The CDR3 covers 13 residues. The germline CDR1 and CDR2 sequences are SNHLY and FYNNEI. The V gene end was trimmed by 8 bases and the J gene end by 8 bases; junction bases not matched to a gene: 9. The CDR3 DNA reads as TGTGCCAGCGGGGGGAGGGGTGGCCATGAGCAGTTCTTC. This gives the protein CASGGRGGHEQFF.

Judged by abundance, this clone is medium-sized. The rearrangement links TRBV28 to TRBJ1-2; 7 bases are shared with TRBD1. Germline values: CDR1 MDHEN, CDR2 SYDVKM. The V gene end was trimmed by 10 bases and the J gene end by 3 bases; junction bases not matched to a gene: 5. The CDR3 extends over 12 amino acids. Here the CDR3 reads CATDRVDYGYTF. Written as DNA, the CDR3 is TGTGCCACTGACAGGGTGGACTATGGCTACACCTTC.

The rearrangement links TRBV5-6 to TRBJ2-5, with D perhaps TRBD2 (6 bases). V was clipped by 1 base and J by 5 bases, with 9 bases between them. The germline V gene has CDR1 SGHDT and CDR2 YYEEEE. The CDR3 length is 13 residues. CDR3 region: CASSLQSGETQYF. The CDR3 coding sequence is TGTGCCAGCAGCTTGCAAAGCGGGGAGACCCAGTACTTC. Drawing the rest from reference TRBV5-6 and TRBJ2-5, the complete variable domain is DAGVTQSPTHLIKTRGQQVTLRCSPKSGHDTVSWYQQALGQGPQFIFQYYEEEERQRGNFPDRFSGHQFPNYSSELNVNALLLGDSALYLCASSLQSGETQYFGPGTRLLVL.

This clone was seen a few times. J is TRBJ2-1 and V is TRBV28; D gene unclear. Deletions cut 2 bases from V and 8 bases from J, with 4 bases between. Germline V gives CDR1 MDHEN, CDR2 SYDVKM. The CDR3 loop spans 11 amino acids. CDR3 in amino acids: CASSLGHEQFF. CDR3 bases: TGTGCCAGCAGTTTAGGCCATGAGCAGTTCTTC.

The chain uses TRBV7-6 and TRBJ2-3; 8 bases line up with TRBD1. This CDR3 spans 15 amino acids. Germline assignment: CDR1 SGHVS and CDR2 FNYEAQ. After removal of 3 bases from V and 2 bases from J, the junction contained 4 bases not matched to a gene. This CDR3 reads CASSLDRDPTDTQYF. The CDR3 bases are TGTGCCAGCAGCTTGGACAGGGACCCCACAGATACGCAGTATTTT.

The rearrangement links TRBV29-1 to TRBJ1-1; no definite D call. The CDR3 has 11 amino acids. Deletions cut 6 bases from V and 4 bases from J, with 9 bases between. Germline loops: CDR1 SQVTM, CDR2 ANQGSEA. CDR3 sequence reads: CSVEWGTEAFF. The CDR3 nucleotides are TGCAGCGTCGAGTGGGGCACTGAAGCTTTCTTT.

This clone was counted a few times. This chain links TRBV5-5 with TRBJ2-3; 7 bases align to TRBD1. CDR3 size: 14 residues. After removal of 6 bases from V and 0 bases from J, the junction contained 4 bases not matched to a gene. The germline gives CDR1 SGHKS, CDR2 YYEKEE (reference sequence). The chain's CDR3 is CASNLGQSTDTQYF. The CDR3 nucleotides read TGTGCCAGCAACCTGGGACAGAGCACAGATACGCAGTATTTT.

This clone was observed a handful of times. The V and J genes are TRBV5-1 and TRBJ2-3, with D possibly matching TRBD2 (5 bases). Germline CDR1 reads SGHRS; CDR2 reads YFSETQ. The V end was cut by 0 bases, the J end by 6 bases, with 17 bases between. The CDR3 contains 16 residues. CDR3 nucleotides: TGCGCCAGCAGCTTGGATGCGGGTTCCAGTTCGGATACGCAGTATTTT. This encodes CASSLDAGSSSDTQYF.

This chain links TRBV28 with TRBJ2-7; D ambiguous. This CDR3 has 13 residues. The ends were cut back, 7 bases at V and 6 bases at J, with 16 bases in the middle. Looked up from germline, CDR1 is MDHEN and CDR2 is SYDVKM. The CDR3, as DNA: TGTGCCAGCACCTCGGCAGGCCTGGGCGAGCAGTACGTC. Translating gives CASTSAGLGEQYV.

The V gene is TRBV5-5, the J gene TRBJ2-7; D is perhaps TRBD1 (5 bases). Germline V gene data show CDR1 as SGHKS and CDR2 as YYEKEE (reference sequence). The CDR3 covers 14 residues. Trimming left V 3 bases short and J 0 bases short, with 10 bases between. CDR3 sequence: CASSSETASYEQYF. In DNA, the CDR3 is TGTGCCAGCAGCTCAGAGACAGCCTCCTACGAGCAGTACTTC.

The CDR3 loop reads CASSEAQHRRAEQYV. CDR3 in DNA: TGTGCCAGCAGTGAAGCGCAGCACAGGCGGGCCGAGCAGTACGTC. The chain is built from TRBV6-1 and TRBJ2-7; TRBD1 or TRBD2 may be the D gene (5 bases each). V was clipped by 0 bases and J by 6 bases, with 15 bases between them. Germline V gives CDR1 MNHNS, CDR2 SASEGT. This CDR3 is 15 amino acids long.

The chain joins TRBV5-4 to TRBJ2-3; TRBD2 aligns across 8 bases. J was trimmed by 2 bases and V by 5 bases; bases with no gene match: 4. The CDR3 contains 14 residues. Germline CDR1 and CDR2: SGHNT and YYREEE (reference sequence). CDR3 DNA: TGTGCCAGCAGTTTTGGACTAGCCACAGATACGCAGTATTTT. It codes for CASSFGLATDTQYF.

This rearrangement joins TRBV5-1 to TRBJ2-5, with D unresolved. V shed 3 bases and J shed 3 bases, with 15 bases lying between them. Germline CDR1 SGHRS, CDR2 YFSETQ. The CDR3 is 15 amino acids. Here the CDR3 reads CASSSSGEMEETQYF. CDR3 sequence (DNA): TGCGCCAGCAGCTCGTCTGGGGAAATGGAAGAGACCCAGTACTTC. Looking up the rest from reference TRBV5-1 and TRBJ2-5 gives the full variable domain: KAGVTQTPRYLIKTRGQQVTLSCSPISGHRSVSWYQQTPGQGLQFLFEYFSETQRNKGNFPGRFSGRQFSNSRSEMNVSTLELGDSALYLCASSSSGEMEETQYFGPGTRLLVL.

By sample fraction, this clone is medium-sized. The chain joins TRBV6-1 to TRBJ2-1; D assignment may be TRBD1 or TRBD2 (7 bases each). CDR1 is MNHNS and CDR2 is SASEGT in the germline V gene. The CDR3 spans 14 residues. V lost 8 bases, J lost 8 bases, and 19 bases lay in between. The CDR3 spells CASGGGGGWDEQFF. Written as DNA, the CDR3 is TGTGCCAGCGGAGGGGGAGGGGGCTGGGATGAGCAGTTCTTC.

The J gene is TRBJ2-5, the V gene TRBV6-5, with D possibly TRBD2 on 5 matching bases. CDR1 MNHEY and CDR2 SVGAGI come from the germline V gene. The CDR3 covers 13 residues. V was clipped by 7 bases and J by 1 base, with 10 bases between them. The CDR3 here is CASKLDFQETQYF. The CDR3 DNA sequence: TGTGCCAGCAAATTGGACTTCCAAGAGACCCAGTACTTC.

The chain carries TRBV15 and TRBJ2-7, with TRBD2 matching 8 bases. The CDR3 extends over 19 amino acids. V shed 3 bases, J shed 0 bases, and the junction held 16 bases outside the gene matches. Per germline, CDR1 LNHNV and CDR2 YYDKDF (reference sequence). CDR3 in DNA: TGTGCCACCAGCAGTCCCACCAGGGTAGCGGGAAGGAGCTCCTACGAGCAGTACTTC. Amino acid sequence: CATSSPTRVAGRSSYEQYF. The entire variable domain, with the rest obtained from reference TRBV15 and TRBJ2-7, is as follows: DAMVIQNPRYQVTQFGKPVTLSCSQTLNHNVMYWYQQKSSQAPKLLFHYYDKDFNNEADTPDNFQSRRPNTSFCFLDIRSPGLGDTAMYLCATSSPTRVAGRSSYEQYFGPGTRLTVT.

The chain is built from TRBV9 and TRBJ2-1, with a possible D match to TRBD2 (7 bases). The germline V gene encodes CDR1 SGDLS and CDR2 YYNGEE. The CDR3 length is 15 residues. Trimming cost V 3 bases and J 8 bases, with 18 bases left between them. The CDR3 protein is CASSGQGRGIDEQFF. Written as DNA, the CDR3 is TGTGCCAGCAGCGGCCAAGGGAGGGGGATTGATGAGCAGTTCTTC.

This chain uses TRBV28 with TRBJ2-1; 9 nucleotides line up with TRBD2. This CDR3 is built from 14 residues. V shed 7 bases and J 6 bases; nucleotides not matched to a gene: 7. Germline V gene data show CDR1 as MDHEN and CDR2 as SYDVKM. The CDR3 loop reads CASTLSGSVNEQFF. The DNA for the CDR3 is TGTGCCAGCACCCTTAGCGGGAGCGTCAATGAGCAGTTCTTC.

The J gene is TRBJ2-2, the V gene TRBV6-6, with no clear D. The V end was cut by 5 bases, the J end by 8 bases, with 6 bases between. The CDR3 is 11 residues long. Germline V gives CDR1 MNHNY, CDR2 SVGAGI (reference sequence). The chain's CDR3 is CASSQVGELFF. CDR3 coding DNA: TGTGCCAGCAGTCAGGTGGGGGAGCTGTTTTTT.

This clone has a handful of counts. The chain recombines TRBV30 with TRBJ2-7; weak D call: TRBD2 (6 bases). Trimming stripped 3 bases from V and 5 bases from J, with 17 bases between. The CDR3 extends over 14 amino acids. Germline lookup yields CDR1 GTSNPN and CDR2 SVGIG (reference sequence). The CDR3, as DNA: TGTGCCTGGAGCACCGGACTATTCCCGCACGAGCAGTACTTC. As protein: CAWSTGLFPHEQYF.

The chain couples TRBV9 to TRBJ1-2; perhaps TRBD1 as D (5 bases). Germline CDR1 and CDR2: SGDLS and YYNGEE. This CDR3 has 18 amino acids. With 0 bases removed from V and 1 base from J, the gap between germline ends came to 19 bases. CDR3 loop: CASSVGVEGRNLNYGYTF. CDR3 in DNA: TGTGCCAGCAGCGTAGGAGTCGAGGGACGGAACCTTAACTATGGCTACACCTTC.

CDR3 protein: CASSPFRVWRDNEQFF. CDR3 coding DNA: TGTGCCAGCTCACCATTTAGGGTTTGGAGGGACAATGAGCAGTTCTTC. The V call is TRBV18, the J call TRBJ2-1, with D possibly being TRBD2 (6 bases). V dropped 2 bases and J dropped 5 bases, with 16 bases sitting between them. The CDR3 extends over 16 amino acids. CDR1 is KGHSH and CDR2 is LQKENI in the germline V gene.